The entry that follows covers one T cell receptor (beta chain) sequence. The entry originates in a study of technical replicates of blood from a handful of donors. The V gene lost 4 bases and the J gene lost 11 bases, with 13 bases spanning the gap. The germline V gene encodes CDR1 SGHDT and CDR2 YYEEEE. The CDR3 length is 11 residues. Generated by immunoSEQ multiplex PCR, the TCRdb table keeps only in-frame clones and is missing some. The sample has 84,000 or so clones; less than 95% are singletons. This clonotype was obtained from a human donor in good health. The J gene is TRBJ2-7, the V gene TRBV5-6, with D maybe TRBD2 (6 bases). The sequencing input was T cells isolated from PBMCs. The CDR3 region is CASSARGFEYF. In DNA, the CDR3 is TGTGCCAGCAGCGCGCGGGGTTTTGAGTACTTC.